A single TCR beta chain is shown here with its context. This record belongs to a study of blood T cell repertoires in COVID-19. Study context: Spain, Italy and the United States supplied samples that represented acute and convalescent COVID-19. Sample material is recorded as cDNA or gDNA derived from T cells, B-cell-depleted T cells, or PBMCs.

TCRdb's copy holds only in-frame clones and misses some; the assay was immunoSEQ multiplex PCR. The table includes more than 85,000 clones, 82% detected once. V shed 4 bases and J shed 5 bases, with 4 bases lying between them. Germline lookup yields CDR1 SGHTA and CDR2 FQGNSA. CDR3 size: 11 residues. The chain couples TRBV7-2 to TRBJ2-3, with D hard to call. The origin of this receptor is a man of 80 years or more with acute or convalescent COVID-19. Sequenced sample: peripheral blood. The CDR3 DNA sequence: TGTGCCAGCAGCTGGAGAGATACGCAGTATTTT. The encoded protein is CASSWRDTQYF.